The rows below give T cell receptor beta chains drawn from one sample of a study of T cells after yellow fever vaccination. Via MiXCR, TCRdb re-called the 5' RACE reads, giving one row per CDR3 protein. The data hold 250,000 or so distinct CDR3 sequences, with roughly 6.3% observed a single time. The sample was CD4+ T cells sorted from PBMCs, taken on the day of the yellow fever booster vaccination. Receptors originate from a man aged 25 to 40 who received the YFV17D yellow fever vaccine. Both conserved end residues are part of each CDR3. D genes are given only for firm matches. Some rows have no size entry. The others give once, few or many, or a class for an expanded clone.

abundance	v_gene	j_gene	d_gene	CDR3aa	CDR3nt
few	TRBV9	TRBJ1-2	TRBD1	CASSVASDRVGGYTF	TGTGCCAGCAGCGTAGCCTCCGACAGGGTTGGGGGCTACACCTTC
NA	TRBV20-1	TRBJ1-2	TRBD1	CSARVTGGANYGYTF	TGCAGTGCTAGAGTTACAGGGGGAGCTAACTATGGCTACACCTTC
many	TRBV12-3/TRBV12-4	TRBJ2-2	NA	CASSLVPGELFF	TGTGCCAGCAGTTTAGTCCCCGGGGAGCTGTTTTTT
NA	TRBV7-2	TRBJ2-7	TRBD1	CASSLVSGGAVYEQYF	TGTGCCAGCAGCTTAGTTTCAGGGGGCGCAGTTTACGAGCAGTACTTC
NA	TRBV9	TRBJ2-7	NA	CASTRDTPGEQYF	TGTGCCAGCACCCGGGATACCCCAGGGGAGCAGTACTTC
many	TRBV2	TRBJ2-1	NA	CASSESGLARGEQFF	TGTGCCAGCAGTGAAAGCGGTCTAGCAAGGGGTGAGCAGTTCTTC
few	TRBV5-6	TRBJ2-1	NA	CASSAGLDYNEQFF	TGTGCCAGCAGCGCCGGGCTAGACTACAATGAGCAGTTCTTC
many	TRBV28	TRBJ2-7	TRBD2	CATYGLALTLQYF	TGTGCCACTTACGGACTAGCTCTTACGTTGCAGTACTTC
many	TRBV29-1	TRBJ2-5	NA	CSVGLRSMETQYF	TGCAGCGTTGGTCTCAGGAGCATGGAGACCCAGTACTTC
many	TRBV29-1	TRBJ1-1	TRBD1	CSVGDSRNTEAFF	TGCAGCGTTGGGGACAGTAGGAACACTGAAGCTTTCTTT
NA	TRBV18	TRBJ2-4	NA	CASSPPMISNNIQYF	TGTGCCAGCTCACCACCCATGATCAGTAATAACATTCAGTACTTC
NA	TRBV4-3	TRBJ2-2	NA	CASSQERYSGTGELFF	TGCGCCAGCAGCCAAGAGCGGTACTCTGGGACCGGGGAGCTGTTTTTT
NA	TRBV20-1	TRBJ1-1	TRBD1	CSARDGGTANTEAFF	TGCAGTGCTAGAGATGGTGGGACAGCGAACACTGAAGCTTTCTTT
many	TRBV7-9	TRBJ1-1	NA	CASSTTQYTEAFF	TGTGCCAGCAGCACAACTCAATACACTGAAGCTTTCTTT
few	TRBV20-1	TRBJ1-2	NA	CSARGAGRTFLGYTF	TGCAGTGCTAGGGGCGCAGGTCGTACCTTCTTAGGCTACACCTTC
NA	TRBV19	TRBJ2-1	TRBD2	CASTSLGAGWHEQFF	TGTGCCAGTACATCTTTGGGAGCGGGATGGCATGAGCAGTTCTTC
few	TRBV20-1	TRBJ1-5	TRBD1	CSAHRSGTDNQPQHF	TGCAGTGCCCACCGCAGCGGGACAGACAATCAGCCCCAGCATTTT
few	TRBV2	TRBJ2-7	TRBD1	CASRVRQGLYEQYF	TGTGCCAGCAGGGTGCGACAGGGCCTCTACGAGCAGTACTTC
NA	TRBV20-1	TRBJ2-5	TRBD1	CSVPGQGQETQYF	TGCAGTGTCCCGGGACAGGGTCAAGAGACCCAGTACTTC
NA	TRBV29-1	TRBJ2-1	NA	CSVVTLVSGNEQFF	TGCAGCGTTGTGACCCTAGTCTCTGGTAATGAGCAGTTCTTC
few	TRBV11-2	TRBJ2-1	TRBD2	CASSWGGRGYNEQFF	TGTGCCAGCAGCTGGGGCGGGAGGGGGTACAATGAGCAGTTCTTC
NA	TRBV5-4	TRBJ2-5	TRBD2	CSSSLVGLRERTETQYF	TGTTCCAGCAGCTTGGTGGGTTTGCGGGAGCGCACGGAGACCCAGTACTTC
many	TRBV10-3	TRBJ2-5	TRBD1	CAISPGQGGDRTQYF	TGTGCCATCAGCCCAGGACAGGGTGGGGATCGGACCCAGTACTTC
NA	TRBV23-1	TRBJ2-1	TRBD1	CASSHSGQGRDEQFF	TGCGCCAGCAGTCACTCGGGACAGGGGAGGGATGAGCAGTTCTTC
many	TRBV20-1	TRBJ2-3	NA	CSALLAVRGDTQYF	TGCAGTGCCCTCCTGGCAGTGAGGGGAGATACGCAGTATTTT
many	TRBV6-2/TRBV6-3	TRBJ2-7	NA	CASSYRGASYEQYF	TGTGCCAGCAGTTACCGCGGGGCCTCATACGAGCAGTACTTC
many	TRBV4-2	TRBJ2-1	NA	CASSQDTARDEQFF	TGTGCCAGCAGCCAAGATACGGCGAGGGATGAGCAGTTCTTC
few	TRBV2	TRBJ2-1	NA	CASTGSRYNEQFF	TGTGCCAGCACCGGCAGTAGGTACAATGAGCAGTTCTTC
NA	TRBV5-5	TRBJ2-2	NA	CASTPISYQRANTGELFF	TGTGCCAGCACCCCCATCTCTTACCAGCGGGCGAACACCGGGGAGCTGTTTTTT
many	TRBV6-5	TRBJ1-3	NA	CAVRAPSGNTIYF	TGTGCCGTGAGGGCCCCCTCTGGAAACACCATATATTTT
NA	TRBV7-2	TRBJ2-3	NA	CASTGLGVTDTQYF	TGTGCCAGCACCGGACTCGGCGTCACAGATACGCAGTATTTT
NA	TRBV7-9	TRBJ2-3	TRBD2	CASLREHQDTQYF	TGTGCCAGCCTGCGGGAGCATCAAGATACGCAGTATTTT
many	TRBV7-3	TRBJ2-1	TRBD2	CASSPTGLAGAVDEQFF	TGTGCCAGCAGCCCGACGGGACTAGCGGGAGCTGTGGATGAGCAGTTCTTC
NA	TRBV10-3	TRBJ2-1	TRBD2	CAISEVGGRGSSSYNEQFF	TGTGCCATCAGTGAGGTTGGCGGGAGAGGCTCTAGCTCCTACAATGAGCAGTTCTTC
few	TRBV10-2	TRBJ1-5	NA	CASSEAGQLNQPQHF	TGCGCCAGCAGTGAGGCCGGACAGCTGAATCAGCCCCAGCATTTT
few	TRBV28	TRBJ2-7	NA	CASSDGVGGSYEQYF	TGTGCCAGCAGCGATGGGGTCGGGGGCTCCTACGAGCAGTACTTC
many	TRBV18	TRBJ2-3	NA	CASSPSGTDTQYF	TGTGCCAGCTCACCGTCCGGGACAGATACGCAGTATTTT